The T cell receptor (beta chain) described here comes from a study of cytomegalovirus exposure and HLA in healthy donors. The PCR made use of 60 Vbeta and 13 Jbeta primers. The assay was immunoSEQ multiplex PCR, and TCRdb's table has in-frame clones only and misses some. Among approximately 130,000 clones listed, roughly 78% were seen once. Germline lookup yields CDR1 LGHNA and CDR2 YSLEER. The CDR3 loop spans 15 amino acids. V dropped 4 bases and J dropped 7 bases, with 20 bases sitting between them. The chain has TRBV4-3 and TRBJ2-7; D possibly corresponds to TRBD2 (6 bases). The sample was PBMCs. This TCR was recovered from a woman aged 40-49 years in good health and CMV-seronegative. In nucleotides, the CDR3 is TGCGCCAGCAGCCCCTTCGGGACTCCCTGGGGAGAGCAGTACTTC. It encodes CASSPFGTPWGEQYF.